Detailed here is one T cell receptor (beta chain). The data are from a study of blood T cell repertoires in COVID-19. Sequenced by immunoSEQ multiplex PCR; TCRdb stores in-frame clones only, minus some. In the table there are 170,000 or so clones, 85% to 90% of which are singletons. Germline trimming cut 5 bases from V and 3 bases from J; bases unmatched to any gene: 13. Germline V gives CDR1 SGHNT, CDR2 YENEEA. This CDR3 contains 17 residues. The sequenced material came from PBMCs or T cells enriched from blood (not recorded which). The sequence was obtained from a man between 35 and 55 years old who had recovered from COVID-19. V and J are TRBV11-3 and TRBJ2-5, with 9 bases identical to TRBD2. The CDR3 region has the DNA TGTGCCAGCAGCCTGAGGACTAGCGAGGGCCCTAAAGAGACCCAGTACTTC. It yields the protein CASSLRTSEGPKETQYF.